Below, 15 T cell receptor beta chains from the same sample are listed, as sequenced in a study of CD8+CD57+ T cells in acquired aplastic anemia. No cognate antigen is known for these TCRs. Study observations and caveats: Reduced diversity was recorded for CD8+CD57+ cells relative to total CD4+ and CD8+ pools in patients.

Genomic DNA served as template for TCR beta VDJ and CDR3 profiling. In TCRdb, the reads were re-called with MiXCR into one record per CDR3 protein. The sample comprises around 19,000 distinct CDR3 sequences, under 40% of which are singletons, and around 87% rests with the top ten. Sequencing was done on patients that had shown CD8+CD57+ cell expansion by flow cytometry. The sequencing input was CD8+CD57+ T cells sorted from PBMCs. Described subset: bead-enriched CD8+CD57+ effector memory T cells from SAA patients. Receptor source: a human donor with aplastic anemia.

The CDR3 region has the DNA TGCAGTGCTAGAGATCTGGACAGGGCTCGACTCGGCTACACCTTC. Protein sequence: CSARDLDRARLGYTF. The chain is built from TRBV20-1 and TRBJ1-2; 8 bases are shared with TRBD1. J gave up 8 bases and V 0 bases, and 11 bases lay outside the gene matches. Germline CDR1 and CDR2: DFQATT and SNEGSKA (reference sequence). The CDR3 spans 15 residues.

This clonotype was picked up many times. The chain links TRBV12-3 or TRBV12-4 to TRBJ1-5; TRBD1 agrees at 10 bases. The CDR3 is 17 amino acids. V shed 5 bases, J shed 0 bases, and the junction held 7 bases outside the gene matches. The DNA of the CDR3 is TGTGCCAGCAGTGGACCGGGACAGGGGATTAGCAATCAGCCCCAGCATTTT. This translates into CASSGPGQGISNQPQHF.

V usage is TRBV12-3 or TRBV12-4 and J usage is TRBJ2-2, with D hard to call. Deletions cut 6 bases from V and 4 bases from J, with 9 bases between. The CDR3 covers 13 residues. The CDR3 nucleotides are TGTGCCAGCAGCCAGAGTTCCACCGGGGAGCTGTTTTTT. As protein: CASSQSSTGELFF.

Details on this clonotype: Possible read error: a much larger clone is one base away. A read error is likely, as this CDR3 ends without the conserved phenylalanine or tryptophan. The chain carries TRBV20-1 and TRBJ1-2; TRBD1 aligns across 7 bases. Germline CDR1 is DFQATT and CDR2 is SNEGSKA (reference sequence). The J segment lost 2 bases and the V segment lost 1 base, leaving 1 base of the junction unmatched. This CDR3 comprises 13 residues. CDR3 in amino acids: CSARGDSNYGYTL. The CDR3 DNA reads as TGCAGTGCTAGAGGGGACAGCAACTATGGCTACACCCTC.

The chain is built from TRBV25-1 and TRBJ1-2, with 7 bases matching TRBD1. From germline, CDR1 is MGHDK and CDR2 SYGVNS. The length of the CDR3 is 15 residues. V shed 8 bases and J 6 bases; nucleotides not matched to a gene: 15. CDR3 loop: CASRGAGQPRDGYTF. The CDR3 DNA is TGTGCCAGCCGTGGCGCGGGACAGCCTAGGGATGGCTACACCTTC.

This chain joins TRBV4-3 and TRBJ2-2, with TRBD2 identical over 9 bases. V gave up 2 bases and J gave up 5 bases; unmatched junction bases: 6. This CDR3 comprises 16 residues. Germline V gene lookup returns CDR1 LGHNA and CDR2 YSLEER. Written as DNA, the CDR3 is TGCGCCAGCAGCCAAAGGGGAGCGGGAGGAACCGGGGAGCTGTTTTTT. Encoded protein: CASSQRGAGGTGELFF.

As regards this clonotype: One end of the junction does not line up with germline, which may come from a read error. The chain carries TRBV5-4 and TRBJ1-1; perhaps TRBD1 as D (5 bases). This CDR3 spans 15 amino acids. Germline lookup yields CDR1 SGHNT and CDR2 YYREEE (reference sequence). CDR3 DNA sequence: TGTGCTAGCAGCGCATGGGGCAGGGAAAACACTGAAGCTTTCTTT. Encoded protein: CASSAWGRENTEAFF.

This clonotype showed up just a few times. The J gene is TRBJ1-1, the V gene TRBV19, with D possibly matching TRBD1 (5 bases). CDR1 is LNHDA, CDR2 SQIVND, per germline (reference sequence). The V and J ends lost 5 bases and 0 bases respectively, with 10 bases between them. The CDR3 consists of 14 residues. This CDR3 is CASSFRGMNTEAFF. The CDR3, as DNA: TGTGCCAGTAGTTTTCGGGGCATGAACACTGAAGCTTTCTTT. Complete variable domain (other parts from reference TRBV19 and TRBJ1-1): DGGITQSPKYLFRKEGQNVTLSCEQNLNHDAMYWYRQDPGQGLRLIYYSQIVNDFQKGDIAEGYSVSREKKESFPLTVTSAQKNPTAFYLCASSFRGMNTEAFFGQGTRLTVV.

Concerning this clonotype itself: No conserved phenylalanine or tryptophan ends this CDR3, so it is likely a read error. The V gene is TRBV20-1, the J gene TRBJ2-2, with D uncertain. Trimming took off 0 bases at V and 0 bases at J, with 5 bases between the two ends. Germline V gene sequence: CDR1 DFQATT, CDR2 SNEGSKA (reference sequence). The CDR3 runs 14 residues. Written as DNA, the CDR3 is TGCAGTGCTAGAGAGTTCGCGAACACCGGGGAGCTGTTTCTT. Protein product: CSAREFANTGELFL.

Regarding this clonotype: An end of the junction differs from the germline gene, which may be a read error. The genes are TRBV20-1 and TRBJ1-1, with D unclear. The CDR3 is 12 residues long. CDR1 and CDR2 (germline): DFQATT, SNEGSKA (reference sequence). The CDR3 here is CSARVRDTKAFF. CDR3 DNA: TGCAGTGCTAGAGTGAGAGACACTAAAGCTTTCTTT.

This clonotype showed up just a few times. The chain is built from TRBV6-5 and TRBJ2-7; either TRBD1 or TRBD2 may supply D (6 bases each). The germline CDR1 and CDR2 sequences are MNHEY and SVGAGI. There are 13 residues in the CDR3. Trimming took off 8 bases at V and 5 bases at J, with 16 bases between the two ends. CDR3 sequence: CASRERAGDEQYF. As DNA, the CDR3 is TGTGCCAGCCGGGAGAGGGCAGGGGACGAGCAGTACTTC.

To note about this clonotype: One end of the junction does not line up with germline, which may come from a read error. The chain is built from TRBV7-2 and TRBJ1-4; D not resolved. This CDR3 contains 16 residues. Per the germline V gene, CDR1 is SGHTA and CDR2 is FQGNSA. The CDR3 region has the DNA TGTGCCAGCAGCCAAGGTAGTAGCGCAACTAACGAAAAACTGTTTTTT. The encoded protein is CASSQGSSATNEKLFF.

This chain links TRBV19 with TRBJ2-1; 10 bases are shared with TRBD1. The CDR3 length is 17 residues. CDR1 is LNHDA, CDR2 SQIVND, per germline (reference sequence). V lost 7 bases to trimming and J lost 4 bases; unmatched junction nucleotides: 13. The CDR3 spells CASTGNSDRGIYNEQFF. CDR3 DNA sequence: TGTGCCAGTACCGGCAATTCGGACAGGGGGATTTACAATGAGCAGTTCTTC.

This clonotype was recorded a few times. CDR3 coding DNA: TGTGCCAGCAGCTTAGCGCGGGGAAGTGAGCAGTTCTTC. Translated, it gives CASSLARGSEQFF. The chain is built from TRBV7-2 and TRBJ2-1, with D maybe TRBD2 (6 bases). Germline V gene lookup returns CDR1 SGHTA and CDR2 FQGNSA. V shed 0 bases and J shed 9 bases, with 9 bases lying between them. CDR3 length: 13 amino acids.

This clonotype was detected a few times. The chain employs TRBV2 and TRBJ1-1; 10 nucleotides agree with TRBD1. The length of the CDR3 is 14 residues. V gave up 9 bases and J gave up 4 bases; unmatched junction bases: 8. In germline, CDR1 is SNHLY, CDR2 FYNNEI. CDR3 sequence (DNA): TGTGCCAGTGGGGAGGACAGGGGGGCCACTGAAGCTTTCTTT. Its protein is CASGEDRGATEAFF. Full variable domain (remainder filled in from reference TRBV2 and TRBJ1-1): EPEVTQTPSHQVTQMGQEVILRCVPISNHLYFYWYRQILGQKVEFLVSFYNNEISEKSEIFDDQFSVERPDGSNFTLKIRSTKLEDSAMYFCASGEDRGATEAFFGQGTRLTVV.